This TCR beta chain was obtained from a study of long-term antiretroviral therapy in people with HIV. In germline, CDR1 is MDHEN, CDR2 SYDVKM. The V end was cut by 3 bases, the J end by 4 bases, with 4 bases between. CDR3 length: 13 amino acids. For this clone: The same CDR3 can be traced to other DNA sequences in this sample.

Survey-level immunoSEQ v3.0 assays were run. Profiled with immunoSEQ multiplex PCR; TCRdb holds only in-frame clones, not every one. The table lists more than 35,000 clones, 80% to 90% of them singletons. The genes are TRBV28 and TRBJ2-6; D remains unclear. The sample consisted of unsorted PBMCs, taken 2.2 years after starting antiretroviral therapy. This clonotype was sampled from a man aged 18 to 35 with HIV. The CDR3 bases are TGTGCCAGCAGTTTCTCCGGGGCCAACGTCCTGACTTTC. Translated: CASSFSGANVLTF. Looking up the rest from reference TRBV28 and TRBJ2-6 gives the full variable domain: DVKVTQSSRYLVKRTGEKVFLECVQDMDHENMFWYRQDPGLGLRLIYFSYDVKMKEKGDIPEGYSVSREKKERFSLILESASTNQTSMYLCASSFSGANVLTFGAGSRLTVL.